What follows are 14 T cell receptor beta chains derived from one specimen sequenced in a study of cytomegalovirus exposure and HLA in healthy donors. With 60 Vbeta and 13 Jbeta primers, the PCR was carried out. Measured with immunoSEQ multiplex PCR; TCRdb has only the in-frame clones, and not every one. The table has some 150,000 clones, more than 70% seen once. The sample taken for sequencing was PBMCs. These receptors were obtained from a man in his sixties in good health and CMV-seronegative.

V is TRBV30 and J is TRBJ1-5; 12 positions agree with TRBD1. V was pared by 1 base and J by 3 bases, with 4 bases of the junction left unmatched. The germline gives CDR1 GTSNPN, CDR2 SVGIG (reference sequence). The CDR3 spans 16 residues. This CDR3 is CAWSGDRGLDNQPQHF. The CDR3 region has the DNA TGTGCCTGGAGTGGGGACAGGGGGCTTGACAATCAGCCCCAGCATTTT. The full variable domain, rest sourced from reference TRBV30 and TRBJ1-5, is SQTIHQWPATLVQPVGSPLSLECTVEGTSNPNLYWYRQAAGRGLQLLFYSVGIGQISSEVPQNLSASRPQDRQFILSSKKLLLSDSGFYLCAWSGDRGLDNQPQHFGDGTRLSIL.

Turning to this clone: An end of the junction does not agree with germline; a read error may underlie this. V gene TRBV7-9 combines with J gene TRBJ2-7, with TRBD2 identical over 7 bases. Germline V gene data show CDR1 as SEHNR and CDR2 as FQNEAQ (reference sequence). The CDR3 is made up of 15 amino acids. The CDR3 region has the DNA TGTTCCAGCAGCTTTGGGGGGACTAACCCCTACGAGCAGTACTTC. It codes for CSSSFGGTNPYEQYF.

The sample holds one count of this clone. The chain carries TRBV30 and TRBJ2-3; a weak D match, TRBD2 (7 bases). Trimming took 2 bases from V and 7 from J, leaving 31 bases between them. The CDR3 loop spans 19 amino acids. CDR1 is GTSNPN, CDR2 SVGIG, per germline (reference sequence). CDR3 coding DNA: TGTGCCTGGAGTCCCCTTCGAAATTTTCGGGGGGCCGAAACAAATACGCAGTATTTT. Residues: CAWSPLRNFRGAETNTQYF.

The rearrangement joins TRBV10-1 to TRBJ2-7, with 7 nucleotides matching TRBD2. J lost 5 bases, V lost 4 bases, and 5 bases had no gene match. CDR3 length: 13 amino acids. Germline CDR1 WNHNN, CDR2 SYGVQD (reference sequence). The CDR3 loop reads CASSAGGYNEQYF. The CDR3 DNA sequence: TGCGCCAGCAGTGCCGGGGGGTACAACGAGCAGTACTTC.

The V call is TRBV27, the J call TRBJ2-7; D is unresolved. Germline V gene sequence: CDR1 MNHEY, CDR2 SMNVEV (reference sequence). The V end was cut by 5 bases, the J end by 5 bases, with 10 bases between. The CDR3 sequence is 12 residues long. CDR3 sequence (DNA): TGTGCCAGCAGTGTCGTAGCCCACGAGCAGTACTTC. Encoded protein: CASSVVAHEQYF.

The chain links TRBV4-1 to TRBJ2-5; weak D call: TRBD2 (5 bases). This CDR3 is built from 16 residues. The V end lost 1 base, the J end lost 2 bases, and 14 bases lay between the germline ends. Looked up from germline, CDR1 is MGHRA and CDR2 is YSYEKL. In DNA form, the CDR3 reads TGCGCCAGCAGCCAAGGGTCCGCCAGCGGACAAGAGACCCAGTACTTC. This codes for CASSQGSASGQETQYF.

The chain carries TRBV30 and TRBJ1-5; the match to TRBD1 covers 9 bases. The V and J ends lost 5 bases and 4 bases, in that order; junction bases with no gene match: 9. CDR1 is GTSNPN, CDR2 SVGIG, per germline (reference sequence). This CDR3 spans 15 amino acids. The CDR3 DNA is TGTGCCTGGGGCCGGGACAGGGCAGTGAATCAGCCCCAGCATTTT. Translating gives CAWGRDRAVNQPQHF.

The chain is built from TRBV6-5 and TRBJ2-5, with TRBD2 identical over 8 bases. The J call may be mistaken, given a closer DNA end match to TRBJ2-7. CDR1 and CDR2 from the germline V gene are MNHEY and SVGAGI. This CDR3 contains 16 residues. The CDR3 sequence: CASSYRGGWIPYEQYF. The CDR3 DNA reads TGTGCCAGCAGCTACCGGGGGGGTTGGATCCCCTACGAGCAGTACTTC.

This clone was counted a few times. CDR3 bases: TGTGCCAGTAGAGACTGGAGCGGTAGGGGGAATCAACGCAATGAGCAGTTCTTC. Its protein product is CASRDWSGRGNQRNEQFF. The chain employs TRBV19 and TRBJ2-1; D perhaps matches TRBD1 (6 bases). The V end was cut by 6 bases, the J end by 6 bases, with 27 bases between. The V gene's germline CDR1 is LNHDA and CDR2 SQIVND (reference sequence). The CDR3 runs 18 residues.

The chain joins TRBV29-1 to TRBJ1-6; D not resolved. This CDR3 is 14 amino acids long. Germline values: CDR1 SQVTM, CDR2 ANQGSEA. V lost 5 bases and J lost 7, with 15 bases in between. The CDR3 coding sequence is TGCAGCGTTCGAAAGGCAGGAATCAATTCACCCCTCCACTTT. Protein product: CSVRKAGINSPLHF.

J is TRBJ2-7 and V is TRBV7-9; the match to TRBD2 covers 12 bases. V lost 5 bases, J lost 3 bases, and 11 bases stayed unmatched. CDR1 SEHNR and CDR2 FQNEAQ come from the germline V gene (reference sequence). The CDR3 sequence is 17 residues long. CDR3 in amino acids: CASSPGGLAGGNYEQYF. CDR3 in DNA: TGTGCCAGCAGCCCGGGAGGGCTAGCGGGGGGGAACTACGAGCAGTACTTC.

Only one count was recorded for this clone. The chain couples TRBV6-5 to TRBJ1-1; the D gene is possibly TRBD1 (6 bases). This CDR3 is built from 13 residues. CDR1 is MNHEY, CDR2 SVGAGI, per germline. Trimming stripped 0 bases from V and 4 bases from J, with 6 bases between. CDR3 residues: CASSYSGGTEAFF. The CDR3 DNA is TGTGCCAGCAGTTACTCAGGGGGCACTGAAGCTTTCTTT.

The chain recombines TRBV5-4 with TRBJ1-6, with D hard to call. Trimming removed 2 bases from V and 8 bases from J, with 11 bases in between. CDR3 length equals 14 residues. Germline V gene data show CDR1 as SGHNT and CDR2 as YYREEE (reference sequence). This chain's CDR3 is CASSFQLPDSPLHF. Here the CDR3 DNA reads TGTGCCAGCAGCTTCCAACTACCCGATTCACCCCTCCACTTT.

This clone has more than one count but fewer than ten. The V call is TRBV7-8, the J call TRBJ1-1, with TRBD1 identical over 7 bases. Trimming took 5 bases from V and 1 from J; bases not matched to a gene: 7. This CDR3 is 15 amino acids long. Germline V gene data show CDR1 as SGHVS and CDR2 as FQNEAQ. Here the CDR3 reads CASSPGGQRNTEAFF. The DNA of the CDR3 is TGTGCCAGCAGCCCAGGGGGACAGAGGAACACTGAAGCTTTCTTT.